These 22 T cell receptor beta chains came from one sample sequenced in a study of T cells expressing NK-cell markers. TCRdb reworked the 5' RACE reads into one entry per CDR3 protein, no DNA. The sample features approximately 170,000 distinct CDR3 sequences, with over 20% in its top ten. The source material was blood T cells: a sorted CD56 or NKG2C T cell subset, CD4+ or CD8+ T cells, or bulk PBMC T cells (not recorded which). The receptor set was obtained from a man aged 18 to 69 in good health.

CDR3: CATYGQFYGYTF. The chain employs TRBV6-6 and TRBJ1-2; TCRdb outputs TRBD1, but without DNA this stays unchecked. This CDR3 spans 12 amino acids. Germline CDR1 and CDR2: MNHNY and SVGAGI (reference sequence).

The chain employs TRBV29-1 and TRBJ2-7. Germline CDR1 reads SQVTM; CDR2 reads ANQGSEA. This CDR3 region has 14 residues. The CDR3 reads CSVRESQVSYEQYF.

V and J are TRBV27 and TRBJ2-1; no DNA is available, so the TRBD2 call from TCRdb remains unchecked. The CDR3 contains 14 residues. Germline CDR1 MNHEY, CDR2 SMNVEV (reference sequence). The chain's CDR3 is CASSLSRLLNEQFF.

This rearrangement joins TRBV12-3 or TRBV12-4 to TRBJ1-5; there is no DNA to check the TCRdb D call of TRBD1. The CDR3 contains 15 residues. The CDR3 region is CASSFPGAGNQPQHF.

This chain links TRBV7-9 with TRBJ2-1. Germline CDR1 is SEHNR and CDR2 is FQNEAQ (reference sequence). This CDR3 contains 16 residues. The CDR3 spells CASSPTVASSYNEQFF. The full variable domain, with the rest looked up from reference TRBV7-9 and TRBJ2-1, is DTGVSQNPRHKITKRGQNVTFRCDPISEHNRLYWYRQTLGQGPEFLTYFQNEAQLEKSRLLSDRFSAERPKGSFSTLEIQRTEQGDSAMYLCASSPTVASSYNEQFFGPGTRLTVL.

The chain recombines TRBV12-3 or TRBV12-4 with TRBJ2-7; TCRdb lists TRBD1, though no DNA is available to test this call. The CDR3 extends over 15 amino acids. CDR3 residues: CASSLAEDRVYGQYF.

The chain uses TRBV10-2 and TRBJ1-2. The CDR3 covers 13 residues. CDR1 WSHSY and CDR2 SAAADI come from the germline V gene. CDR3 loop: CASSDQANYGYTF.

The chain carries TRBV2 and TRBJ1-5. From germline, CDR1 is SNHLY and CDR2 FYNNEI. This CDR3 region has 12 residues. This chain's CDR3 is CACGEDHQPQHF.

V and J are TRBV29-1 and TRBJ1-2; TCRdb calls TRBD1, which cannot be checked without DNA. Per germline, CDR1 SQVTM and CDR2 ANQGSEA. There are 14 residues in the CDR3. This chain's CDR3 is CSVEGAQGNYGYTF.

V and J are TRBV13 and TRBJ2-5; with no DNA, the TCRdb D assignment of TRBD1 cannot be verified. Germline CDR1 and CDR2: PRHDT and FYEKMQ (reference sequence). The length of the CDR3 is 16 residues. The CDR3 is CASSSVETGQQETQYF.

J is TRBJ1-4 and V is TRBV3-1. Germline V gives CDR1 LGHDT, CDR2 YNNKEL (reference sequence). The CDR3 has 16 amino acids. Here the CDR3 reads CASSQHDARFNEKLFF.

The chain links TRBV7-2 to TRBJ2-1; TCRdb returns TRBD1, unconfirmable since there is no DNA. Per germline, CDR1 SGHTA and CDR2 FQGNSA. The CDR3 runs 13 residues. The CDR3 sequence: CASRGQGYNEQFF.

The chain is built from TRBV21-1 and TRBJ2-4; without DNA, the TCRdb call of TRBD1 cannot be checked. TRBV21-1 corresponds to a pseudogene. This CDR3 spans 19 amino acids. The chain's CDR3 is CASSKRGGGAFLAKNIQYF.

The chain combines TRBV27 with TRBJ2-7; the TCRdb D gene call, TRBD1, has no DNA to confirm it. Germline V gene sequence: CDR1 MNHEY, CDR2 SMNVEV (reference sequence). The CDR3 runs to 15 residues. The CDR3: CASTTRAGASYEQYF.

The V gene is TRBV12-3 or TRBV12-4, the J gene TRBJ2-7; with no DNA, the TCRdb D assignment of TRBD1 cannot be verified. The CDR3 extends over 16 amino acids. The CDR3 loop reads CASMHPVGTGSYEQYF.

This sequence joins TRBV14 and TRBJ1-2; TCRdb calls TRBD1, which cannot be checked without DNA. The germline CDR1 and CDR2 sequences are SGHDN and FVKESK. This CDR3 comprises 16 residues. CDR3 residues: CASSQDVWTGVKSYTF.

The J gene is TRBJ2-1, the V gene TRBV14; there is no DNA to check the TCRdb D call of TRBD1. CDR1 is SGHDN and CDR2 is FVKESK in the germline V gene. This CDR3 spans 14 amino acids. CDR3 region: CASSQARTGYEQFF.

The CDR3 spells CASSTGTGQETQYF. V gene TRBV9 combines with J gene TRBJ2-5; without DNA, the TCRdb call of TRBD1 cannot be checked. The CDR3 has 14 residues. CDR1 and CDR2 from the germline V gene are SGDLS and YYNGEE.

CDR3: CASSFPTGGGTEAFF. The chain has TRBV5-6 and TRBJ1-1; absent DNA, TCRdb's TRBD1 call cannot be checked. The CDR3 loop spans 15 amino acids. Germline CDR1 and CDR2: SGHDT and YYEEEE. The full variable domain, rest sourced from reference TRBV5-6 and TRBJ1-1, is DAGVTQSPTHLIKTRGQQVTLRCSPKSGHDTVSWYQQALGQGPQFIFQYYEEEERQRGNFPDRFSGHQFPNYSSELNVNALLLGDSALYLCASSFPTGGGTEAFFGQGTRLTVV.

The chain combines TRBV19 with TRBJ1-6; TCRdb designates TRBD1, a call that cannot be tested without DNA. There are 13 residues in the CDR3. CDR1 LNHDA and CDR2 SQIVND come from the germline V gene (reference sequence). The CDR3: CAKSGQDNSPLHF.

J is TRBJ1-2 and V is TRBV27; the TCRdb call, TRBD1, lacks DNA for checking. The CDR3 loop spans 16 amino acids. Germline CDR1 is MNHEY and CDR2 is SMNVEV (reference sequence). The CDR3 sequence is CASSLAGTGEYYGYTF.

The rearrangement uses TRBV4-1 and TRBJ2-7; TCRdb selects TRBD1, and the lack of DNA leaves this call unchecked. This CDR3 comprises 14 residues. CDR1 and CDR2 from the germline V gene are MGHRA and YSYEKL. The CDR3 here is CASSRGKGSYEQYF.